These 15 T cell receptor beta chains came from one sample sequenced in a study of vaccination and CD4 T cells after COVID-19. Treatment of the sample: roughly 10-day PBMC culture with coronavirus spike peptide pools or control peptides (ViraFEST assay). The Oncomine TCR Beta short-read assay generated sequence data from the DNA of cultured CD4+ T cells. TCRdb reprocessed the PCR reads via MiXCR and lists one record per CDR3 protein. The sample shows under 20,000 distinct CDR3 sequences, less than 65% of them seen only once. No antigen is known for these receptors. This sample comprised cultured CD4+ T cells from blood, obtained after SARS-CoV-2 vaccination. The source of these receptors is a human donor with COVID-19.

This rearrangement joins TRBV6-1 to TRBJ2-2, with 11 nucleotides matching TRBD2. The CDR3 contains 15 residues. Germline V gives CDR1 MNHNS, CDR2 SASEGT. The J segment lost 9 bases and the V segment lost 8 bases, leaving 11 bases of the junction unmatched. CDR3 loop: CASRGPASGGRELFF. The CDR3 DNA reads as TGTGCCAGCCGGGGACCTGCTAGCGGGGGGCGGGAGCTGTTTTTT.

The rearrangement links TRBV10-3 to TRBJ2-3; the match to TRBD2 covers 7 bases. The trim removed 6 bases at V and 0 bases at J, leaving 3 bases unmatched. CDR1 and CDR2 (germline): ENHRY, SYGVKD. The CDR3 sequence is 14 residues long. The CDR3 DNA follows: TGTGCCATCAGCTTGACTAGCAGCACAGATACGCAGTATTTT. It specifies CAISLTSSTDTQYF.

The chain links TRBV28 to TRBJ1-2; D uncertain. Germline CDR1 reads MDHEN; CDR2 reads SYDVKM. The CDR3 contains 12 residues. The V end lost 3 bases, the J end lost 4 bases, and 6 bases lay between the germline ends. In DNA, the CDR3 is TGTGCCAGCAGTTTGGGTCCCTATGGCTACACCTTC. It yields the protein CASSLGPYGYTF.

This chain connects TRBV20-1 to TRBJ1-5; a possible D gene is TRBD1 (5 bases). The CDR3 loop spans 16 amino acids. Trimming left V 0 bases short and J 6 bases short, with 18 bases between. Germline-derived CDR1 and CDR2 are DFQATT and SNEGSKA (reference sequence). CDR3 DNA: TGCAGTGCTAGAGATCGAATCGGGGGGAAGGTTCAGCCCCAGCATTTT. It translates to CSARDRIGGKVQPQHF.

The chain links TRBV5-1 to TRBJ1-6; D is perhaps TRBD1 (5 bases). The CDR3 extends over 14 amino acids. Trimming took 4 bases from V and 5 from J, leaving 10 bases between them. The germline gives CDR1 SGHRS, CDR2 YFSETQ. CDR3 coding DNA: TGCGCCAGCAGCGCGGGGACGGATAATTCACCCCTCCACTTT. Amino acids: CASSAGTDNSPLHF.

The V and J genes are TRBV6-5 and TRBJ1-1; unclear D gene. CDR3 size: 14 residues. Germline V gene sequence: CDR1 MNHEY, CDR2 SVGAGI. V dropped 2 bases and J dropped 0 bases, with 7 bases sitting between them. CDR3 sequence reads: CASSYATLNTEAFF. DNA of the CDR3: TGTGCCAGCAGTTACGCAACCCTGAACACTGAAGCTTTCTTT.

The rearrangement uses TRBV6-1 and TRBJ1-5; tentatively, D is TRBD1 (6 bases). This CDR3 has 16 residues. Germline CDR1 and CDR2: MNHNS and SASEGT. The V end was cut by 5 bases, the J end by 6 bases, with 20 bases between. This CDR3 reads CASSPNGGGPGQPQHF. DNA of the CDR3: TGTGCCAGCAGTCCGAACGGGGGGGGGCCGGGTCAGCCCCAGCATTTT.

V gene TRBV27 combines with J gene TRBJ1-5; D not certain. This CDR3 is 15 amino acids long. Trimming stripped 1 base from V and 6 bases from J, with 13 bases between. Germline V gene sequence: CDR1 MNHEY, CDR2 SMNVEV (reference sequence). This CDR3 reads CASSLLPVGVQPQHF. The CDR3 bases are TGTGCCAGCAGTTTATTGCCGGTTGGGGTTCAGCCCCAGCATTTT.

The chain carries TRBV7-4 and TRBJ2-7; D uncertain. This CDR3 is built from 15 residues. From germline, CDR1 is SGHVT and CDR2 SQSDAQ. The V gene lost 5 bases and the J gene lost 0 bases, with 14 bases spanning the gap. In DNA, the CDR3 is TGTGCCAGCAGCGTAGGGCATCTCAACTCCTACGAGCAGTACTTC. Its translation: CASSVGHLNSYEQYF.

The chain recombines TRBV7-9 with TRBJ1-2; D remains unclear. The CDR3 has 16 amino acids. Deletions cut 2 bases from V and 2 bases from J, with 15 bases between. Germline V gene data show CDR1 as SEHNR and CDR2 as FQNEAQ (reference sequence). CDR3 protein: CASSLLVGTPNYGYTF. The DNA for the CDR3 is TGTGCCAGCAGCTTATTGGTGGGAACCCCGAACTATGGCTACACCTTC. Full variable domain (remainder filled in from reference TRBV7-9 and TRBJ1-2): DTGVSQNPRHKITKRGQNVTFRCDPISEHNRLYWYRQTLGQGPEFLTYFQNEAQLEKSRLLSDRFSAERPKGSFSTLEIQRTEQGDSAMYLCASSLLVGTPNYGYTFGSGTRLTVV.

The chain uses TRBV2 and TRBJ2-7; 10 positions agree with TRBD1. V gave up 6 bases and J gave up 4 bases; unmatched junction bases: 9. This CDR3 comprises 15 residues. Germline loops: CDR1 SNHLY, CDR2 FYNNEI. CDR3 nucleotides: TGTGCCAGCAGGGGCACCGGGACAGGGGTGTACGAGCAGTACTTC. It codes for CASRGTGTGVYEQYF.

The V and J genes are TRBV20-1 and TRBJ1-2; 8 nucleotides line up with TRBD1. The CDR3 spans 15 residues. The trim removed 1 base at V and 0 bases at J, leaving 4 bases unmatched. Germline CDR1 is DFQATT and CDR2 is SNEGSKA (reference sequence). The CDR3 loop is CSARGAGGSNYGYTF. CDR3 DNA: TGCAGTGCTAGAGGGGCAGGGGGCTCTAACTATGGCTACACCTTC.

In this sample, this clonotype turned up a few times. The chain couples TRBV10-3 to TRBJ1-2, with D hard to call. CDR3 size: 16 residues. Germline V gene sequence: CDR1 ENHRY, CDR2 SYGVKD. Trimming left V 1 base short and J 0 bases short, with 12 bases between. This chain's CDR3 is CAISEYGAGANYGYTF. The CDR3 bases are TGTGCCATCAGTGAGTACGGTGCAGGAGCTAACTATGGCTACACCTTC.

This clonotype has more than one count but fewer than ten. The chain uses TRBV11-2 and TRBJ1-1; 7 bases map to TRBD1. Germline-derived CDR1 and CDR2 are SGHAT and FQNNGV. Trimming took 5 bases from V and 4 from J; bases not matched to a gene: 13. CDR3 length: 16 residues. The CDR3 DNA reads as TGTGCCAGCAGCCCCTCCAGGGGGGGGCCCAGCACTGAAGCTTTCTTT. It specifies CASSPSRGGPSTEAFF.

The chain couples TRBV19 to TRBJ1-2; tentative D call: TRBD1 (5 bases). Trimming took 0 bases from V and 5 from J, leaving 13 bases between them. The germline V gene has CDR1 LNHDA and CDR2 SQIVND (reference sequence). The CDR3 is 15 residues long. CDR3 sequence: CASSIDGDFLYGYTF. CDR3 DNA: TGTGCCAGTAGTATAGACGGGGACTTCTTATATGGCTACACCTTC.